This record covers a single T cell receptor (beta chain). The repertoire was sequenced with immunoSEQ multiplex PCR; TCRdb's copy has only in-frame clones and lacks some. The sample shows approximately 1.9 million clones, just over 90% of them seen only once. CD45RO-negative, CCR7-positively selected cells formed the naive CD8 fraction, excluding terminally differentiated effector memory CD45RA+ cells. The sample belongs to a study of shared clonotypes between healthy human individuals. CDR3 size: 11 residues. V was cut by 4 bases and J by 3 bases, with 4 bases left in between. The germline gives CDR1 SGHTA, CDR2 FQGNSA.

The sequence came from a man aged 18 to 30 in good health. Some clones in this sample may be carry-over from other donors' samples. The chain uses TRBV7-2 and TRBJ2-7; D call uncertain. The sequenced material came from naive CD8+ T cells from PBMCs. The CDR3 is CASSWDYEQYF. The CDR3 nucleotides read TGTGCCAGCAGCTGGGACTACGAGCAGTACTTC.